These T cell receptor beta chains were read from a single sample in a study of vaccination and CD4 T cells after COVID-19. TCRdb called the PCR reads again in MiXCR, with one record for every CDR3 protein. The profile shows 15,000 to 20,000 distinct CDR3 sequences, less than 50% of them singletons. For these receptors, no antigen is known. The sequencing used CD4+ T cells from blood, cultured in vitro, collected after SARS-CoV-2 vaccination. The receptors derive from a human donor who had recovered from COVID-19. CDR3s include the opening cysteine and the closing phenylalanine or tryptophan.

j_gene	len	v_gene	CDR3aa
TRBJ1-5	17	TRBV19	CASKPDRGQSSNQPQHF
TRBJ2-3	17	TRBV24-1	CATSDRGVAGVGDTQYF
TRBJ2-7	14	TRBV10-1	CASSEGTGLFEQYF
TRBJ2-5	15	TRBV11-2	CASSLYRRSQETQYF
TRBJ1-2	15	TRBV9	CASSVVGGGAQGYTF
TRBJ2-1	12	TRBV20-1	CSAVGTYNEQFF
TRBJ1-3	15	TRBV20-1	CSARDGGYSGNTIYF
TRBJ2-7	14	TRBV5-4	CASSLEPSGYEQYF
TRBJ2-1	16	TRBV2	CASRPGLAVKLHEQFF
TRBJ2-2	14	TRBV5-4	CASSWHTLTGELFF
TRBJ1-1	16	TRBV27	CASSGMWTSTNTEAFF
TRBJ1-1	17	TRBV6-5	CASSLRRGLAMNTEAFF
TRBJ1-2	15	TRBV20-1	CSARVPGTPNYGYTF
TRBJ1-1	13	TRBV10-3	CAISEYDGGEAFF
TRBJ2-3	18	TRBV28	CASRHSLDRAPSTDTQYF
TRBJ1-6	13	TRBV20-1	CSASDRGDSPLHF
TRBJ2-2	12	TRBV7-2	CASSFASGELFF
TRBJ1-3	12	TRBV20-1	CSAQGAGNTIYF
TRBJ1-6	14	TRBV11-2	CASSVRQGDSPLHF
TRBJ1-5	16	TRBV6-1	CASSTPGQGSNQPRHF